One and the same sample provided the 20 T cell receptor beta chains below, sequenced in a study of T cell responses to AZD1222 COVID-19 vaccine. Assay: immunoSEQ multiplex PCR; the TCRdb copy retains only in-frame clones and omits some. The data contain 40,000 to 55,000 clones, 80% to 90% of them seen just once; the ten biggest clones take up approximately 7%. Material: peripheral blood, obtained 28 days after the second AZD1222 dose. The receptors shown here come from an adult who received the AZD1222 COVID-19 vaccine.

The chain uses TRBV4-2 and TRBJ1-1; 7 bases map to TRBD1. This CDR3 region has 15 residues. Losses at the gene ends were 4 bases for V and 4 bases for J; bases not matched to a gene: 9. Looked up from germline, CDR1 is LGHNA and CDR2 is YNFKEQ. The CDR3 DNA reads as TGTGCCAGCAGCCCCCAGGGGGGAAGTCCCACTGAAGCTTTCTTT. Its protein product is CASSPQGGSPTEAFF.

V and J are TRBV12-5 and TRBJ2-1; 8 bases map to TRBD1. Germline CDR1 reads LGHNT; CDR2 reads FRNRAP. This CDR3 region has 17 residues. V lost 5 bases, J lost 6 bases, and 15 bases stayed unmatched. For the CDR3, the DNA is TGTGCTAGTGGTCCCCTAGCCGGACAGGGTCCCAGCAATGAGCAGTTCTTC. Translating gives CASGPLAGQGPSNEQFF.

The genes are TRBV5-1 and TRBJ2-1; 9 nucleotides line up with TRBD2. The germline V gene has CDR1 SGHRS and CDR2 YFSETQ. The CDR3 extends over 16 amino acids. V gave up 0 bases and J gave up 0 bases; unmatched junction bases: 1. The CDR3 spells CASSLGAGGSYNEQFF. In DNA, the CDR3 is TGCGCCAGCAGCTTGGGAGCGGGAGGCTCCTACAATGAGCAGTTCTTC.

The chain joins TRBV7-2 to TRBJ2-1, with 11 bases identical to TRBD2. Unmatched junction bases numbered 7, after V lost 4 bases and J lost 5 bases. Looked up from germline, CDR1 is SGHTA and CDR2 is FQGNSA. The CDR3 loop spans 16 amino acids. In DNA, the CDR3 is TGTGCCAGCAGCTCGGGGGGGACTAGCGGTGACAATGAGCAGTTCTTC. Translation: CASSSGGTSGDNEQFF.

The CDR3 DNA reads as TGTGCCAGCAGCTTAGGCCATCAAGAGACCCAGTACTTC. The encoded protein is CASSLGHQETQYF. The chain carries TRBV7-7 and TRBJ2-5; no reliable D call. Deletions cut 1 base from V and 2 bases from J, with 5 bases between. This CDR3 has 13 residues. Looked up from germline, CDR1 is SSHAT and CDR2 is FNYEAQ (reference sequence).

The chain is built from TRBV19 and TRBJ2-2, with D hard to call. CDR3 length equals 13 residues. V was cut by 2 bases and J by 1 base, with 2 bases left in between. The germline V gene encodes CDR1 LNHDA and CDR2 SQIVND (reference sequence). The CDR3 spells CASSIQNTGELFF. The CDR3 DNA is TGTGCCAGTAGTATACAGAACACCGGGGAGCTGTTTTTT.

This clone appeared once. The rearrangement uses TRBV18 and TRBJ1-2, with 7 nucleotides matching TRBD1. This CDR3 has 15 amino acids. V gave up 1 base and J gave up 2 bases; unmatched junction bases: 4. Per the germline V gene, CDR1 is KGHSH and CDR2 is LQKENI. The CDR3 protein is CASSPLGQDNYGYTF. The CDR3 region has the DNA TGTGCCAGCTCACCACTTGGACAGGACAACTATGGCTACACCTTC. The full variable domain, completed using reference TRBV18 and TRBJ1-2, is NAGVMQNPRHLVRRRGQEARLRCSPMKGHSHVYWYRQLPEEGLKFMVYLQKENIIDESGMPKERFSAEFPKEGPSILRIQQVVRGDSAAYFCASSPLGQDNYGYTFGSGTRLTVV.

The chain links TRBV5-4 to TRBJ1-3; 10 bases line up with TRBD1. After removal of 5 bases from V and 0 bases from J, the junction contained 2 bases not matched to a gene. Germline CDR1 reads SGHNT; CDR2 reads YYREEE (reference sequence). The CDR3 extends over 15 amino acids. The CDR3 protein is CASRRDRGSGNTIYF. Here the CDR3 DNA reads TGTGCCAGCAGAAGGGACAGGGGCTCTGGAAACACCATATATTTT.

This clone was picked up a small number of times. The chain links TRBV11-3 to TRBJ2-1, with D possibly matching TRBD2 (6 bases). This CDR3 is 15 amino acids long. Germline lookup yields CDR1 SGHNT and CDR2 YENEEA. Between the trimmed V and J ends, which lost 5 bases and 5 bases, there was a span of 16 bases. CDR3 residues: CASSAEGWGDNEQFF. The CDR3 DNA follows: TGTGCCAGCAGCGCGGAGGGATGGGGGGACAATGAGCAGTTCTTC.

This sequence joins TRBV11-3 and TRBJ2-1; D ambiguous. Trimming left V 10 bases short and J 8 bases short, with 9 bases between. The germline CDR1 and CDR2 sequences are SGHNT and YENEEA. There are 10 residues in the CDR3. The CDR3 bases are TGTGCCACCCCCGATTATGAGCAGTTCTTC. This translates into CATPDYEQFF.

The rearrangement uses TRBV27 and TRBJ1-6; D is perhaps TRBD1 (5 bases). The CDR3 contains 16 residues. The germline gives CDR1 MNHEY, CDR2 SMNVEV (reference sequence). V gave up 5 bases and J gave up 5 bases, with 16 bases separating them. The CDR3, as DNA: TGTGCCAGCAGTCTATGGGCGGCAGGGAATAATTCACCCCTCCACTTT. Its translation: CASSLWAAGNNSPLHF.

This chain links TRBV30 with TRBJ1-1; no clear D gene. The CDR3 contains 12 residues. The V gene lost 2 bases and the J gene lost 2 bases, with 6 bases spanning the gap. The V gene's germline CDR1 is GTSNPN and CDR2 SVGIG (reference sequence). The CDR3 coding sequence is TGTGCCTGGAGTAGGGATAACACTGAAGCTTTCTTT. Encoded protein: CAWSRDNTEAFF.

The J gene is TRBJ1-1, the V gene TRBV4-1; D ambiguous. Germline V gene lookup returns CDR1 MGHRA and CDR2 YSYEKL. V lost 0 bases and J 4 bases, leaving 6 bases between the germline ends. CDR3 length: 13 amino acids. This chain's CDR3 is CASSQDRGTEAFF. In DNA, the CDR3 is TGCGCCAGCAGCCAAGATCGGGGCACTGAAGCTTTCTTT.

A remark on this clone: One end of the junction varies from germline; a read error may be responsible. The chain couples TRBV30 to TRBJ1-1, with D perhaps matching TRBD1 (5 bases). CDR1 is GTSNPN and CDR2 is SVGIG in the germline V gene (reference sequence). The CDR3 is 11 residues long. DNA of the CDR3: TGTGCCTGGATCCGACCAGGGACCCATGTCTTT. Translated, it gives CAWIRPGTHVF.

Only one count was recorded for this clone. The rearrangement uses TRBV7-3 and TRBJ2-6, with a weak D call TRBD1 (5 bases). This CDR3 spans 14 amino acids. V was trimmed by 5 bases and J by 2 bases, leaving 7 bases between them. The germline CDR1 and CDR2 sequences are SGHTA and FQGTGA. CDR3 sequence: CASSLGPGANVLTF. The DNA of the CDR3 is TGTGCCAGCAGCCTGGGGCCTGGGGCCAACGTCCTGACTTTC.

Written as DNA, the CDR3 is TGTGCCAGCAGCGTTTGGGGATTGGGGTTAATAGGCGAGCAGTACTTC. It yields the protein CASSVWGLGLIGEQYF. The chain has TRBV9 and TRBJ2-7; D is unresolved. The germline V gene has CDR1 SGDLS and CDR2 YYNGEE. The CDR3 covers 16 residues. V was shortened by 2 bases and J by 6 bases, with 21 bases between the two germline ends. The complete variable domain, with remaining parts taken from reference TRBV9 and TRBJ2-7, reads DSGVTQTPKHLITATGQRVTLRCSPRSGDLSVYWYQQSLDQGLQFLIQYYNGEERAKGNILERFSAQQFPDLHSELNLSSLELGDSALYFCASSVWGLGLIGEQYFGPGTRLTVT.

CDR3 protein: CASTPPGNPREQYF. In DNA, the CDR3 is TGTGCCAGCACCCCCCCCGGTAACCCTCGGGAGCAGTACTTC. V and J are TRBV28 and TRBJ2-7; D ambiguous. Trimming removed 7 bases from V and 7 bases from J, with 20 bases in between. CDR1 MDHEN and CDR2 SYDVKM come from the germline V gene. This CDR3 is built from 14 residues.

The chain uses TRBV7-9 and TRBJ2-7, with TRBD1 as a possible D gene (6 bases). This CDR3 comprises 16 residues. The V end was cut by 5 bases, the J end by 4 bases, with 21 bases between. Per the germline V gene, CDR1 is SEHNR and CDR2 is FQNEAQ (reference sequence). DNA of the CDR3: TGTGCCAGCAGCCCCCCCAGGGGAAGGGGAGCTTACGAGCAGTACTTC. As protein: CASSPPRGRGAYEQYF.

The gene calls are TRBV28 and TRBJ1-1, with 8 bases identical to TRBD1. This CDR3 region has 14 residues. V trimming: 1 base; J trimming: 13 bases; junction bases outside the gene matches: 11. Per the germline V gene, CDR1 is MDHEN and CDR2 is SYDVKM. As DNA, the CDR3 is TGTGCCAGCAGTTTATTAAGTCCAGGGGGCCCCATTTTCTTT. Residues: CASSLLSPGGPIFF.

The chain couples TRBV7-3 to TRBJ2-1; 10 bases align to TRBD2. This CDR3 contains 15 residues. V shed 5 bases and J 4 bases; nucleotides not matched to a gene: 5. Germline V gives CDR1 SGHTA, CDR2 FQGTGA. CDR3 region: CASSPSGGHYNEQFF. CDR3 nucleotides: TGTGCCAGCAGCCCTAGCGGGGGCCATTACAATGAGCAGTTCTTC.